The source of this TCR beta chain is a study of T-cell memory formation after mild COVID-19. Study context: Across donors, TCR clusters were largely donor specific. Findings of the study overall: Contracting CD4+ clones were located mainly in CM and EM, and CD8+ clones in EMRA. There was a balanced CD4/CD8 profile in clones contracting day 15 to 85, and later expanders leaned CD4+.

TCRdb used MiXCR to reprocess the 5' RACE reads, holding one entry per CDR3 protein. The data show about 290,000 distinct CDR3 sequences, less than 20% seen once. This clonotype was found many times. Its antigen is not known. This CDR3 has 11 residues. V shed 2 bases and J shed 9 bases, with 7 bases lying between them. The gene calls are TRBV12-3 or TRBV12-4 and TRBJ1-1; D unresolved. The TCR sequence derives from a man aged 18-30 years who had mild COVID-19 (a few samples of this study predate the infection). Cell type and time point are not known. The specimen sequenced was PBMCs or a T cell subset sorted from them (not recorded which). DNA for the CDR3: TGTGCCAGCAGTTTATTAGGTCAAGCTTTCTTT. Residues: CASSLLGQAFF.